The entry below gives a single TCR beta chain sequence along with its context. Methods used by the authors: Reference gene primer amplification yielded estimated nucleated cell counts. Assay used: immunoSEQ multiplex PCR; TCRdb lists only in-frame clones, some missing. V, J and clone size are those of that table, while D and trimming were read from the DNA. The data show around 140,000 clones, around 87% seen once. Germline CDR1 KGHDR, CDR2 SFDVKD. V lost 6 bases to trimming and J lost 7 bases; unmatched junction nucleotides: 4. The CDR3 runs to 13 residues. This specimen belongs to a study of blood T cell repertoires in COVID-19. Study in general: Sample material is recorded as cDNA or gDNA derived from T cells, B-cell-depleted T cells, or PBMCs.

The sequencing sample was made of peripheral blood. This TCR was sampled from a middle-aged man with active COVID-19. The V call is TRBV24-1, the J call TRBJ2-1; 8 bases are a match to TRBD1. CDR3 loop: CATSQGARNEQFF. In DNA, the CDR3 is TGTGCCACCAGTCAGGGGGCTAGGAATGAGCAGTTCTTC.